This T cell receptor beta chain was captured in a study of PD-1 blockade in mismatch repair-deficient tumors. Study overall: All were previously treated, progressing patients with about 11 mismatch repair-deficient cancer types. Study conclusions and caveats: Tumor-resident clones, often absent from pretreatment blood, expanded after pembrolizumab and then contracted.

Trimming pared 4 bases from V and 7 bases from J, leaving 11 bases between. Germline V gene data show CDR1 as SGHRS and CDR2 as YFSETQ. The CDR3 has 13 amino acids. Every patient had mismatch repair deficiency by PCR or immunohistochemistry. Points on this clone: Its antigen is as yet unknown.

Produced via immunoSEQ multiplex PCR; TCRdb's table is partial and in-frame only. The data contain almost 9,500 clones, 85% to 90% of them singletons. Source: PBMCs, taken 46 weeks after starting pembrolizumab. The origin of this receptor is an adult with mismatch repair-deficient cancer. This chain uses TRBV5-1 with TRBJ1-4; no reliable D call. CDR3 DNA: TGCGCCAGCAGCGTCCAACAGTCTGAAAAACTGTTTTTT. Protein sequence: CASSVQQSEKLFF.